One and the same sample provided the 18 T cell receptor beta chains below, sequenced in a study of shared clonotypes between healthy human individuals. TCRdb keeps only in-frame clones here, not all; method: immunoSEQ multiplex PCR. Of over 1.5 million clones listed, approximately 98% are singletons. The sequenced sample consisted of naive CD4+ T cells sorted from blood. Subset here: CD45RA+ positively selected. The receptors here all came from a man aged 25-45 years in good health.

This clone occurred once. The rearrangement joins TRBV7-2 to TRBJ1-2, with D unresolved. V lost 5 bases to trimming and J lost 5 bases, with 18 bases between them. Germline CDR1 SGHTA, CDR2 FQGNSA. The CDR3 has 15 residues. Here the CDR3 reads CASSRASDFGYGYTF. CDR3 coding DNA: TGTGCCAGCAGCCGAGCCAGCGATTTCGGGTATGGCTACACCTTC.

This chain connects TRBV5-1 to TRBJ2-7; 11 bases are shared with TRBD2. CDR1 is SGHRS, CDR2 YFSETQ, per germline. The CDR3 is 15 amino acids. The ends lost 4 bases at V and 0 bases at J; junction bases unmatched: 3. In DNA form, the CDR3 reads TGCGCCAGCAGCCATGGGACTAGCGGCTCCTACGAGCAGTACTTC. The encoded protein is CASSHGTSGSYEQYF.

The chain carries TRBV5-1 and TRBJ2-1; 9 bases are a match to TRBD2. The CDR3 covers 17 residues. Germline V CDR1 and CDR2: SGHRS, YFSETQ. Trimming at V came to 2 bases and at J to 4 bases, leaving 10 bases not matched to a gene. The CDR3 region is CASSLLVPGLAYNEQFF. Here the CDR3 DNA reads TGCGCCAGCAGCTTATTGGTCCCAGGACTAGCGTACAATGAGCAGTTCTTC.

This chain links TRBV18 with TRBJ2-3; D possibly corresponds to TRBD1 (5 bases). Trimming removed 3 bases from V and 2 bases from J, with 12 bases in between. The CDR3 covers 15 residues. In germline, CDR1 is KGHSH, CDR2 LQKENI. Here the CDR3 DNA reads TGTGCCAGCTCACCGGGGCAGGCATCCACAGATACGCAGTATTTT. Its translation: CASSPGQASTDTQYF.

This clone has a single count. This chain connects TRBV5-1 to TRBJ1-5; TRBD1 is a possible D gene (5 bases). Trimming stripped 5 bases from V and 7 bases from J, with 16 bases between. Germline V lookup: CDR1 SGHRS, CDR2 YFSETQ. The CDR3 contains 14 residues. The chain's CDR3 is CASRPDTKGQPQHF. Here the CDR3 DNA reads TGCGCCAGCAGACCGGACACGAAGGGGCAGCCCCAGCATTTT.

The chain uses TRBV5-1 and TRBJ2-7; TRBD2 matches 7 bases. This CDR3 has 12 amino acids. From germline, CDR1 is SGHRS and CDR2 YFSETQ. V lost 7 bases, J lost 6 bases, and 7 bases stayed unmatched. CDR3 loop: CASLEPGGEQYF. As DNA, the CDR3 is TGCGCCAGCTTGGAACCGGGGGGCGAGCAGTACTTC.

This chain connects TRBV7-2 to TRBJ2-7; 9 nucleotides line up with TRBD2. J was trimmed by 6 bases and V by 3 bases; bases with no gene match: 6. Germline V gene lookup returns CDR1 SGHTA and CDR2 FQGNSA. The CDR3 is made up of 14 amino acids. CDR3 DNA: TGTGCCAGCAGCTTCCTAGCGGGATCAGTCGAGCAGTACTTC. This encodes CASSFLAGSVEQYF.

This sequence joins TRBV19 and TRBJ1-2, with TRBD1 identical over 7 bases. This CDR3 has 14 residues. With V trimmed by 5 bases and J by 1 base, 4 bases remained unmatched. Looked up from germline, CDR1 is LNHDA and CDR2 is SQIVND (reference sequence). The CDR3 region has the DNA TGTGCCAGTAGTGTGACAGGGAGTAACTATGGCTACACCTTC. Its protein is CASSVTGSNYGYTF.

This rearrangement joins TRBV11-2 to TRBJ2-7, with D hard to call. Germline assignment: CDR1 SGHAT and CDR2 FQNNGV. The V gene lost 4 bases and the J gene lost 3 bases, with 10 bases spanning the gap. This CDR3 has 13 residues. CDR3 DNA sequence: TGTGCCAGCAGCTCCAGTCATAACTACGAGCAGTACTTC. This encodes CASSSSHNYEQYF. The full variable domain, in which reference TRBV11-2 and TRBJ2-7 provide the parts outside the CDR3, is EAGVAQSPRYKIIEKRQSVAFWCNPISGHATLYWYQQILGQGPKLLIQFQNNGVVDDSQLPKDRFSAERLKGVDSTLKIQPAKLEDSAVYLCASSSSHNYEQYFGPGTRLTVT.

J is TRBJ2-2 and V is TRBV11-2, with a tentative D call TRBD2 (6 bases). CDR3 length equals 14 residues. V was pared by 3 bases and J by 6 bases, with 11 bases between. Germline V lookup: CDR1 SGHAT, CDR2 FQNNGV. In DNA, the CDR3 is TGTGCCAGCAGCTTGGTACTAGCAGCCGGGGAGCTGTTTTTT. Translated, it gives CASSLVLAAGELFF.

The genes are TRBV2 and TRBJ2-1, with a weak D call TRBD2 (5 bases). The V gene lost 3 bases and the J gene lost 1 base, with 7 bases spanning the gap. This CDR3 spans 14 amino acids. Germline V gene lookup returns CDR1 SNHLY and CDR2 FYNNEI. CDR3 sequence reads: CASSEEVSYNEQFF. DNA of the CDR3: TGTGCCAGCAGTGAGGAGGTTTCCTACAATGAGCAGTTCTTC. Drawing the rest from reference TRBV2 and TRBJ2-1, the complete variable domain is EPEVTQTPSHQVTQMGQEVILRCVPISNHLYFYWYRQILGQKVEFLVSFYNNEISEKSEIFDDQFSVERPDGSNFTLKIRSTKLEDSAMYFCASSEEVSYNEQFFGPGTRLTVL.

The chain employs TRBV9 and TRBJ2-3, with unresolved D. The CDR3 contains 15 residues. Trimming pared 3 bases from V and 0 bases from J, leaving 11 bases between. Germline CDR1 and CDR2: SGDLS and YYNGEE. The CDR3 loop is CASSAHRTSTDTQYF. The CDR3 DNA sequence: TGTGCCAGCAGCGCGCACAGAACTAGCACAGATACGCAGTATTTT. The variable domain in full, with the rest retrieved from reference TRBV9 and TRBJ2-3, is DSGVTQTPKHLITATGQRVTLRCSPRSGDLSVYWYQQSLDQGLQFLIQYYNGEERAKGNILERFSAQQFPDLHSELNLSSLELGDSALYFCASSAHRTSTDTQYFGPGTRLTVL.

The chain links TRBV28 to TRBJ1-2; 10 nucleotides match TRBD1. V trimming: 10 bases; J trimming: 5 bases; junction bases outside the gene matches: 10. This CDR3 region has 14 residues. Germline CDR1 MDHEN, CDR2 SYDVKM. The CDR3 region is CAIPAGTGVYGYTF. CDR3 nucleotide sequence: TGTGCCATCCCAGCCGGGACAGGGGTATATGGCTACACCTTC.

V gene TRBV7-9 combines with J gene TRBJ2-4; perhaps TRBD1 as D (5 bases). V was pared by 3 bases and J by 0 bases, with 12 bases between. CDR1 and CDR2 from the germline V gene are SEHNR and FQNEAQ (reference sequence). This CDR3 region has 16 residues. CDR3 nucleotides: TGTGCCAGCAGCTTGACAGATGCGTTAGCCAAAAACATTCAGTACTTC. Translated: CASSLTDALAKNIQYF.

The rearrangement uses TRBV7-8 and TRBJ2-7; D not certain. The CDR3 spans 13 residues. Trimming shortened V by 4 bases and J by 6 bases, and 13 bases separated the two germline ends. Germline V gene data show CDR1 as SGHVS and CDR2 as FQNEAQ. CDR3 in DNA: TGTGCCAGCAGCTCTCTAGGTCCGAGCGAGCAGTACTTC. Translated, it gives CASSSLGPSEQYF.

The V and J genes are TRBV30 and TRBJ1-4, with D unresolved. The V end was cut by 4 bases, the J end by 0 bases, with 6 bases between. The CDR3 spans 13 residues. CDR1 GTSNPN and CDR2 SVGIG come from the germline V gene (reference sequence). The CDR3 DNA follows: TGTGCCTGGAAACGGGCAACTAATGAAAAACTGTTTTTT. Protein sequence: CAWKRATNEKLFF. Complete variable domain (other parts from reference TRBV30 and TRBJ1-4): SQTIHQWPATLVQPVGSPLSLECTVEGTSNPNLYWYRQAAGRGLQLLFYSVGIGQISSEVPQNLSASRPQDRQFILSSKKLLLSDSGFYLCAWKRATNEKLFFGSGTQLSVL.

This clone was detected once. The V and J genes are TRBV10-2 and TRBJ1-2, with TRBD1 matching over 8 bases. V shed 3 bases and J 4 bases; nucleotides not matched to a gene: 7. The germline CDR1 and CDR2 sequences are WSHSY and SAAADI. CDR3 size: 15 residues. CDR3 sequence: CASSDSQGGTYGYTF. Here the CDR3 DNA reads TGCGCCAGCAGTGATTCACAGGGGGGCACCTATGGCTACACCTTC.

This clone was seen a single time. The rearrangement uses TRBV7-2 and TRBJ2-7; 10 positions agree with TRBD2. Unmatched junction bases numbered 16, after V lost 4 bases and J lost 4 bases. Per the germline V gene, CDR1 is SGHTA and CDR2 is FQGNSA. CDR3 size: 18 residues. DNA for the CDR3: TGTGCCAGCAGCTCAAGGGGGGGCTTAGCGGGAGGAGAATACGAGCAGTACTTC. It yields the protein CASSSRGGLAGGEYEQYF.